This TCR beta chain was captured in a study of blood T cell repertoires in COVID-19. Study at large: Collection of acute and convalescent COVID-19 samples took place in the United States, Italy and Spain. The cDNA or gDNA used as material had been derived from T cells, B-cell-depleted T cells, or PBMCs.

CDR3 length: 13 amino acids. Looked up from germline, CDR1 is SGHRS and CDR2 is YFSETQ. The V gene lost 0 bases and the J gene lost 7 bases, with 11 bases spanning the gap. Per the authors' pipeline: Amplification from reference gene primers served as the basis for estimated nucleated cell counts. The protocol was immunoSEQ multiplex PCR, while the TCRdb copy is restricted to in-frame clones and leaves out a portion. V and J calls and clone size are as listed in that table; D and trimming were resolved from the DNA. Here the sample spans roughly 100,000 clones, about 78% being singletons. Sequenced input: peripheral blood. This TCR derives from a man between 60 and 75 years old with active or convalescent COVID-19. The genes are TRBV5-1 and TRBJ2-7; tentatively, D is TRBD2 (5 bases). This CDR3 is CASSLVRGGEQYF. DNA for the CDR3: TGCGCCAGCAGCTTGGTTCGGGGTGGGGAGCAGTACTTC.